This note documents a single TCR beta chain sequence. The sample belongs to a study of blood T cell repertoires in COVID-19. Turning to the study itself: Donors in the United States, Italy and Spain gave samples during acute or convalescent COVID-19. Sample material is recorded as cDNA or gDNA derived from T cells, B-cell-depleted T cells, or PBMCs.

Germline lookup yields CDR1 SNHLY and CDR2 FYNNEI. The CDR3 has 16 residues. V lost 10 bases and J lost 1; bases outside the gene matches: 15. In the original processing: Estimates of nucleated cell counts were drawn from the amplification of reference gene primers. Profiling relied on immunoSEQ multiplex PCR, and the TCRdb table lists in-frame clones only, not all of them. The DNA was the basis for D and trimming; V, J and clone size are from that table. The repertoire holds some 200,000 clones, with around 90% as singletons. The receptor comes from a man aged 40-50 years with active or convalescent COVID-19. The chain is built from TRBV2 and TRBJ2-7, with 8 bases matching TRBD2. Sequenced sample: peripheral blood. The CDR3 DNA follows: TGTGCCATACGGACAGTCGGACTAGCAGAGTCCTACGAGCAGTACTTC. It encodes CAIRTVGLAESYEQYF. Complete variable domain (other parts from reference TRBV2 and TRBJ2-7): EPEVTQTPSHQVTQMGQEVILRCVPISNHLYFYWYRQILGQKVEFLVSFYNNEISEKSEIFDDQFSVERPDGSNFTLKIRSTKLEDSAMYFCAIRTVGLAESYEQYFGPGTRLTVT.